The T cell receptor beta chain under discussion was sequenced for a study of blood T cell repertoires in COVID-19. Enrollees, about 18 to 89 years old, lived in roughly 24 US areas. Trimming left V 0 bases short and J 7 bases short, with 10 bases between. The CDR3 totals 14 residues. Germline V gene lookup returns CDR1 MNHEY and CDR2 SMNVEV (reference sequence). A single count supports this clone. Profiled with immunoSEQ multiplex PCR; TCRdb holds only in-frame clones, not every one. The sample carries almost 250,000 clones, around 89% recorded once. The receptor comes from a woman in her twenties or thirties who had recovered from COVID-19. The J gene is TRBJ2-1, the V gene TRBV27; tentatively, D is TRBD1 (6 bases). The sample consisted of PBMCs or T cells enriched from blood (not recorded which). In DNA form, the CDR3 reads TGTGCCAGCAGTTTATCGACCAGGGGTAATGAGCAGTTCTTC. Amino acids: CASSLSTRGNEQFF.